The present T cell receptor beta chain was sequenced within a study of CD8 T cells in ankylosing spondylitis. Broader study findings: Fewer than ten highly homologous variants made up a TCR beta motif that seemed to typify ankylosing spondylitis blood.

Scientists made TCR beta libraries using quantitative 5'-RACE with molecular barcodes. TCRdb analysed the 5' RACE reads with MiXCR anew, one entry per CDR3 protein. Of around 540,000 distinct CDR3 sequences listed, about 12% are singletons. Germline CDR1 MDHEN, CDR2 SYDVKM. Between the trimmed V and J ends, which lost 5 bases and 6 bases, there was a span of 23 bases. There are 17 residues in the CDR3. On this clonotype itself: The antigen remains unidentified.

This receptor was identified in a male donor with ankylosing spondylitis. The sample consisted of blood, either unsorted or a sorted T cell fraction (not recorded which). The chain recombines TRBV28 with TRBJ2-1, with D perhaps matching TRBD1 or TRBD2 (6 bases each). The CDR3 region is CASSKPGGQVGSNEQFF. The CDR3 coding sequence is TGTGCCAGCAGTAAACCCGGGGGACAAGTGGGGAGCAATGAGCAGTTCTTC. Filled out from reference TRBV28 and TRBJ2-1, the complete variable domain reads DVKVTQSSRYLVKRTGEKVFLECVQDMDHENMFWYRQDPGLGLRLIYFSYDVKMKEKGDIPEGYSVSREKKERFSLILESASTNQTSMYLCASSKPGGQVGSNEQFFGPGTRLTVL.